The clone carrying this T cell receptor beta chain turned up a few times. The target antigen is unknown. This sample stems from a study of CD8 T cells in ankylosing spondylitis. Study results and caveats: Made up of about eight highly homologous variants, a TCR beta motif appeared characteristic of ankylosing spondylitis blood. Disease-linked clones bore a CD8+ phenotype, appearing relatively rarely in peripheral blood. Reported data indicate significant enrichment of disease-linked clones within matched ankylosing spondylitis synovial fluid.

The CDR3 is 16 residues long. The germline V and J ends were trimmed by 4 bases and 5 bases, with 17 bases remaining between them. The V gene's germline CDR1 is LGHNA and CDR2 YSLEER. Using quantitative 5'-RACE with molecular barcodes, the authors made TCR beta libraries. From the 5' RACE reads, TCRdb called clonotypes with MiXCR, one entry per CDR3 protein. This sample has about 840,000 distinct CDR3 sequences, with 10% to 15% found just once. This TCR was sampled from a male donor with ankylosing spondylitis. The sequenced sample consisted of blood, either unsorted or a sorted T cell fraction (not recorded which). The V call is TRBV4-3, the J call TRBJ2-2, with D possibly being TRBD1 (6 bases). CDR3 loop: CASSPAFLQGTGELFF. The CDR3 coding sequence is TGCGCCAGCAGCCCAGCTTTCTTACAGGGAACCGGGGAGCTGTTTTTT.